Included here is one TCR beta chain sequence, with context. Its antigen is unidentified. The germline CDR1 and CDR2 sequences are SGDLS and YYNGEE. The V and J ends lost 4 bases and 4 bases respectively, with 15 bases between them. This CDR3 is built from 14 residues. This record comes from a study of shared clonotypes between healthy human individuals. Study-wide points: Memory subsets generally showed smaller estimated richness than naive subsets did. Clonotypes which were not shared had lower generation probabilities than clonotypes that all four donors shared.

In the authors' methods: Filtering of immunoSEQ junctional sequences could not match full-length read filtering. Using immunoSEQ multiplex PCR, the repertoire was profiled, and TCRdb retains in-frame clones only, with some absent. V, J and clone size are taken as reported in that table, and D and trimming were inferred from the DNA itself. The data contain about 2 million clones, approximately 95% of them singletons. Only CD45RO-negative cells positively selected for CCR7 counted as naive CD8 cells, so terminally differentiated effector memory CD45RA+ cells were excluded. Only Caucasian adults living in Nashville, Tennessee served as donors.

Sequencing was performed on naive CD8+ T cells sorted from blood. This TCR was recovered from a man aged 18 to 30 in good health. The J gene is TRBJ2-7, the V gene TRBV9, with a possible D match to TRBD2 (6 bases). CDR3 sequence (DNA): TGTGCCAGCAGCACCGGGAGTAAGGGGTACGAGCAGTACTTC. Translation: CASSTGSKGYEQYF.